The following is a TCR beta chain sequence with its context. The specificity of this receptor is unknown. Per-base quality was not reported, and no clone a single base away is much larger than it. This record belongs to a study of blood T cells in healthy people across ages (dated by TCRdb to the mid-2010s). Study-level background: Template switching captured roughly one uniquely barcoded TCR beta cDNA molecule per two T cells in model experiments. The study analyzed two additional independent replicas of 1 million unique cDNA reads from the same blood draw for two donors, one aged 18 to 30 and one aged 80 or older. Age-related changes in TCR beta repertoire diversity were measured in the study by deep sequencing normalized with unique cDNA molecular identifiers. To avoid experimental bias, donors of different ages were spread randomly across the sequencing lanes. Donors were grouped into four age groups: young (average about 15 years), middle-aged (roughly 37), aged (approximately 67) and long-lived (around 80). What the study reported, not specific to this receptor: Compared with the aged group, the long-lived group had more naive CD4+ T cells, fewer expanded clones and increased TCR diversity, a pattern suggesting age selection. As age increased, observed TCR beta diversity per million T cells dropped in a roughly linear way, and a significant reduction was already evident by age about 40. Observed TCR beta diversity correlated strongly with the percentage of naive T cells measured by flow cytometry. Since profiling was done on bulk unsorted PBMCs, naive and antigen-experienced compartments could not be conclusively compared. The CMV infection status of donors was not known, potentially confounding age-related changes in expanded clonotypes. Estimates of total diversity based on one million sequenced T cells were considered lower bounds and underestimates.

V and J lose 6 bases and 5 bases, and a span of 22 bases separates them. Including cysteine and phenylalanine, the CDR3 has 16 amino acids. The DNA shown is the 48-base CDR3, in frame from base 1. The library was built by means of 5' RACE. Data came from an Illumina HiSeq 2500. A second PCR of about 7 to 12 cycles was run with a J-beta primer mix and a sample-barcoded 5' primer. A template-switch 5' adaptor carrying 12 random nucleotides introduced a unique molecular identifier onto each TCR beta cDNA molecule. At least 2.5 million CDR3-containing paired-end reads were obtained from each sample. The Mint cDNA synthesis kit, primed by a TRBC-specific oligonucleotide, was used to synthesize first-strand cDNA from all RNA. Following uracil-DNA glycosylase treatment, a first 18-cycle PCR with universal primers M1SS and BC2_uni_R was performed on all cDNA. The published analysis was carried out like this. Each sample was normalized by randomly selecting 1 million high-quality reads, each carrying a distinct molecular identifier. Reads with shared molecular identifiers were discarded instead of being binned into consensus sequences. MiTCR, set to a Q25 quality threshold and the strictest error-elimination algorithm, was used for CDR3 identification, clonotype clustering and error correction. A nonparametric unseen species model using Euler transformation provided a lower-bound estimate of total TCR beta diversity. In TCRdb, the public reads were trimmed at Q25 with fastp and aligned with MiXCR, with productive beta chains retained. Each entry is one CDR3 protein sequence, shown with its most common DNA and genes. Here the V and J calls rest on TCRdb's processing, not on the authors' analysis. Counted in this sample were 1,300,000 or so distinct CDR3 sequences; 45% to 70% of them appeared once. The ten most abundant clones make up 6.5% to 8% of the sample.

The roughly 38 donors, aged roughly 6 to 90 years, were systemically healthy Caucasian individuals from Russia. Each donor gave ten milliliters of peripheral blood, collected into EDTA-treated Vacutainer tubes. Ficoll-Paque density-gradient centrifugation was used to isolate PBMCs, with at least 7 million obtained per sample. Total RNA was extracted from PBMCs with Trizol reagent, with at least 5 micrograms obtained per sample. For every donor, an aliquot of PBMCs went through flow cytometry to measure the percentages of naive CD45RAhigh/CD27high T cells. The sequencing sample was made of blood. The sequence was obtained from a young man in good health. The chain uses TRBV12-3 or TRBV12-4 and TRBJ1-1; a tentative D call is TRBD1 (5 bases match). DNA sequence: TGTGCCAGCAGCCCTCAAATCCTAAGGGAGGGGACTGAAGCTTTCTTT. This gives the protein CASSPQILREGTEAFF.